This T cell receptor beta chain came from a study of T cells after yellow fever vaccination. The CDR3 runs 15 residues. J lost 6 bases, V lost 5 bases, and 7 bases had no gene match. Germline values: CDR1 MGHDK, CDR2 SYGVNS. TCRdb redid the calling of the 5' RACE reads with MiXCR, one entry per CDR3 protein. This sample yields roughly 190,000 distinct CDR3 sequences, of which about 10% are seen a single time; 35% to 40% belongs to the top ten. This clonotype originated in a man younger than 35 who received the YFV17D yellow fever vaccine. The J gene is TRBJ2-2, the V gene TRBV25-1; 9 positions match TRBD2. Material: CD8+ T cells sorted from PBMCs, obtained 15 days after the yellow fever booster vaccination. CDR3 residues: CASSTLRGGAGELFF. The DNA for the CDR3 is TGTGCCAGCAGTACCCTCCGCGGGGGGGCCGGGGAGCTGTTTTTT.